Detailed here is one T cell receptor (beta chain). The antigen remains undetermined. This sample stems from a study of naive and memory T cell subsets. Study-level points and caveats: Diversity fell and Gini index rose from naive through CM, EM, EMRA.

The CDR3 is 14 residues long. Trimming removed 5 bases at V and 3 bases at J, with 10 bases between. CDR1 and CDR2 (germline): MNHEY, SVGAGI. Both TRBC1 and TRBC2 were covered by a beta constant-region primer of two equimolar oligonucleotides. The ligated cDNA underwent four PCR rounds using SP2 and nested alpha and beta constant-region primers. TCRdb itself ran the UMI-ligation and nested PCR reads through MiXCR, one entry per CDR3 protein. Of more than 100,000 distinct CDR3 sequences detected, 36% appear once; the ten largest clones hold approximately 0.9%. The clonotype comes from a human donor in good health. The chain links TRBV6-5 to TRBJ1-4; tentative D call: TRBD1 (6 bases). Material: central memory CD4+ T cells from blood. The CDR3 here is CASSRTVPNEKLFF. CDR3 coding DNA: TGTGCCAGCAGTCGGACAGTCCCTAATGAAAAACTGTTTTTT.